The 25 T cell receptor beta chains below were found in one sample sequenced in a study of naive CD8 T cells in extremely preterm neonates. Broader study findings: Compared with older groups, preterm CDR3s were shorter, with fewer N additions and less trimming.

For these TCRs, the target antigens are not known. Repertoires were generated with immunoSEQ multiplex PCR, while TCRdb's copy carries only in-frame clones and drops some. The sample contains 25,000 or so clones, 88% of which appear only once. Extremely preterm births at roughly 23-27 weeks of gestation supplied the samples. The specimen sequenced was naive CD8+ T cells from cord blood. The receptors stem from a boy who was born preterm.

This chain links TRBV7-2 with TRBJ2-1, with D possibly matching TRBD1 (5 bases). The V end lost 3 bases, the J end lost 2 bases, and 5 bases lay between the germline ends. Germline loops: CDR1 SGHTA, CDR2 FQGNSA. The CDR3 is made up of 13 amino acids. DNA of the CDR3: TGTGCCAGCAGCTTGGACACCTACAATGAGCAGTTCTTC. Residues: CASSLDTYNEQFF.

This chain joins TRBV30 and TRBJ2-3, with TRBD1 as a possible D gene (5 bases). Trimming pared 7 bases from V and 2 bases from J, leaving 10 bases between. CDR1 GTSNPN and CDR2 SVGIG come from the germline V gene (reference sequence). The CDR3 runs to 12 residues. The CDR3 spells CALQELTDTQYF. CDR3 DNA: TGTGCCTTACAGGAACTCACAGATACGCAGTATTTT.

The rearrangement joins TRBV27 to TRBJ2-4; D not certain. V was shortened by 2 bases and J by 3 bases, with 5 bases between the two germline ends. Looked up from germline, CDR1 is MNHEY and CDR2 is SMNVEV (reference sequence). The CDR3 runs to 13 residues. The CDR3, as DNA: TGTGCCAGCAGTTTAAGGGACAAAAACATTCAGTACTTC. Its translation: CASSLRDKNIQYF.

The V and J genes are TRBV30 and TRBJ1-2; D gene unclear. The CDR3 covers 11 residues. CDR1 and CDR2 from the germline V gene are GTSNPN and SVGIG (reference sequence). Trimming stripped 7 bases from V and 0 bases from J, with 6 bases between. The CDR3 region is CASDTNYGYTF. The DNA for the CDR3 is TGTGCCTCCGACACTAACTATGGCTACACCTTC.

Only one count was recorded for this clone. The gene calls are TRBV18 and TRBJ1-2; a weak D match, TRBD1 (5 bases). V lost 2 bases and J 4 bases, leaving 5 bases between the germline ends. Germline CDR1 reads KGHSH; CDR2 reads LQKENI. This CDR3 comprises 12 residues. This CDR3 is CASSPGGYGYTF. The CDR3, as DNA: TGTGCCAGCTCACCAGGGGGCTATGGCTACACCTTC.

The rearrangement uses TRBV19 and TRBJ1-1, with D possibly TRBD1 on 6 matching bases. V was pared by 1 base and J by 1 base, with 7 bases between. CDR3 length equals 14 residues. From germline, CDR1 is LNHDA and CDR2 SQIVND (reference sequence). CDR3 protein: CASSIVRGNTEAFF. CDR3 nucleotides: TGTGCCAGTAGTATAGTCAGGGGGAACACTGAAGCTTTCTTT.

The chain recombines TRBV4-1 with TRBJ1-3; 11 bases line up with TRBD1. The V segment lost 4 bases and the J segment 2 bases; nucleotides outside the gene matches: 1. The CDR3 covers 15 residues. Germline CDR1 and CDR2: MGHRA and YSYEKL. This CDR3 is CASSPGQGAGNTIYF. CDR3 sequence (DNA): TGCGCCAGCAGCCCGGGACAGGGGGCTGGAAACACCATATATTTT.

This clone was seen only once. This chain joins TRBV4-1 and TRBJ1-1; D is unclear. Germline V gene sequence: CDR1 MGHRA, CDR2 YSYEKL. CDR3 size: 12 residues. V lost 0 bases and J lost 1, with 0 bases in between. CDR3 nucleotide sequence: TGCGCCAGCAGCCAAGAGAACACTGAAGCTTTCTTT. This translates into CASSQENTEAFF.

The chain carries TRBV9 and TRBJ2-1; 9 bases match TRBD1. The CDR3 has 14 residues. Germline V gene sequence: CDR1 SGDLS, CDR2 YYNGEE. The V gene end was trimmed by 3 bases and the J gene end by 4 bases; junction bases not matched to a gene: 2. CDR3 sequence: CASSAGTGYNEQFF. Here the CDR3 DNA reads TGTGCCAGCAGCGCCGGGACAGGGTACAATGAGCAGTTCTTC.

This chain joins TRBV25-1 and TRBJ2-7; no clear D. Per the germline V gene, CDR1 is MGHDK and CDR2 is SYGVNS. The V end was cut by 0 bases, the J end by 0 bases, with 3 bases between. The CDR3 sequence is 13 residues long. The CDR3, as DNA: TGTGCCAGCAGTGAATACAGCTCCTACGAGCAGTACTTC. Translated, it gives CASSEYSSYEQYF.

This clone was counted only a few times. The J gene is TRBJ1-1, the V gene TRBV27, with TRBD1 identical over 10 bases. Trimming at V came to 4 bases and at J to 4 bases, leaving 0 bases not matched to a gene. The germline V gene has CDR1 MNHEY and CDR2 SMNVEV (reference sequence). This CDR3 is 13 amino acids long. CDR3 DNA sequence: TGTGCCAGCAGTTGGACAGGGGGCACTGAAGCTTTCTTT. Its translation is CASSWTGGTEAFF.

The CDR3 nucleotides are TGTGCCAGTAGTACAGGGGGCTACGAGCAGTACTTC. This gives the protein CASSTGGYEQYF. The chain couples TRBV19 to TRBJ2-7; TRBD1 aligns across 7 bases. From germline, CDR1 is LNHDA and CDR2 SQIVND (reference sequence). The CDR3 is made up of 12 amino acids. V lost 4 bases and J lost 3; bases outside the gene matches: 0. Combining the CDR3 with reference TRBV19 and TRBJ2-7 gives the whole variable domain DGGITQSPKYLFRKEGQNVTLSCEQNLNHDAMYWYRQDPGQGLRLIYYSQIVNDFQKGDIAEGYSVSREKKESFPLTVTSAQKNPTAFYLCASSTGGYEQYFGPGTRLTVT.

The V and J genes are TRBV4-1 and TRBJ2-3, with a tentative D call TRBD2 (5 bases). Trimming shortened V by 3 bases and J by 1 base, and 8 bases separated the two germline ends. The germline V gene has CDR1 MGHRA and CDR2 YSYEKL. The CDR3 spans 14 residues. CDR3 sequence: CASSQSGGTDTQYF. The CDR3 nucleotides read TGCGCCAGCAGCCAGAGCGGAGGCACAGATACGCAGTATTTT.

As to this clone: Given a much more abundant clone one base away, this may be a read error. The rearrangement uses TRBV11-2 and TRBJ2-7; 7 bases line up with TRBD1. Germline V CDR1 and CDR2: SGHAT, FQNNGV. The CDR3 contains 13 residues. Trimming took 4 bases from V and 0 from J; bases not matched to a gene: 0. The CDR3 nucleotides read TGTGCCAGCAGCTGGGACAGCTCCTACGAGCAGTACTTC. This translates into CASSWDSSYEQYF.

The chain joins TRBV7-9 to TRBJ2-7; maybe TRBD2 (6 bases). There are 14 residues in the CDR3. With 4 bases removed from V and 0 bases from J, the gap between germline ends came to 10 bases. The germline V gene encodes CDR1 SEHNR and CDR2 FQNEAQ (reference sequence). For the CDR3, the DNA is TGTGCCAGCAGCTCGAGGCGGGACTCCTACGAGCAGTACTTC. It specifies CASSSRRDSYEQYF.

The chain combines TRBV9 with TRBJ2-7; D is ambiguous. This CDR3 region has 14 residues. Germline-derived CDR1 and CDR2 are SGDLS and YYNGEE. V was trimmed by 0 bases and J by 0 bases, leaving 7 bases between them. This chain's CDR3 is CASSVGQNSYEQYF. The CDR3 bases are TGTGCCAGCAGCGTAGGACAAAACTCCTACGAGCAGTACTTC.

CDR3 nucleotide sequence: TGCGCCAGCAGCTTGACAGTTATGTCACCCCTCCACTTT. This encodes CASSLTVMSPLHF. V is TRBV5-1 and J is TRBJ1-6, with D unresolved. Germline loops: CDR1 SGHRS, CDR2 YFSETQ. The V and J ends lost 1 base and 10 bases respectively, with 9 bases between them. The CDR3 runs to 13 residues.

This clone was seen a single time. The chain recombines TRBV30 with TRBJ2-3; TRBD2 matches at 11 bases. V shed 0 bases and J 4 bases; nucleotides not matched to a gene: 0. Per germline, CDR1 GTSNPN and CDR2 SVGIG (reference sequence). This CDR3 is built from 14 residues. CDR3 protein: CAWSVSGGADTQYF. The CDR3 DNA reads as TGTGCCTGGAGTGTTAGCGGGGGGGCAGATACGCAGTATTTT.

This sequence joins TRBV2 and TRBJ1-1, with TRBD1 matching 7 bases. V lost 6 bases, J lost 6 bases, and 1 base stayed unmatched. The CDR3 runs to 11 residues. Germline CDR1 SNHLY, CDR2 FYNNEI. The CDR3 protein is CASSGQAEAFF. In nucleotides, the CDR3 is TGTGCCAGCAGCGGACAGGCTGAAGCTTTCTTT.

This clone showed up just once. The chain combines TRBV5-8 with TRBJ2-7; the D is unclear. The CDR3 totals 12 residues. CDR1 is SGHTS and CDR2 is YDEGEE in the germline V gene. Trimming left V 1 base short and J 3 bases short, with 5 bases between. The CDR3 region is CASSLFVYEQYF. The CDR3 DNA reads TGTGCCAGCAGCTTGTTCGTCTACGAGCAGTACTTC.

Concerning this clone itself: Other DNA sequences in the sample encode the same CDR3. The chain couples TRBV4-2 to TRBJ2-7, with 7 bases matching TRBD2. The V gene's germline CDR1 is LGHNA and CDR2 YNFKEQ. The CDR3 runs to 13 residues. V lost 2 bases to trimming and J lost 4 bases; unmatched junction nucleotides: 2. CDR3 protein: CASSQTGGYEQYF. CDR3 sequence (DNA): TGTGCCAGCAGCCAAACCGGGGGGTACGAGCAGTACTTC.

The rearrangement links TRBV7-3 to TRBJ2-1, with 10 bases that match TRBD2. This CDR3 spans 15 amino acids. The J segment lost 2 bases and the V segment lost 2 bases, leaving 0 bases of the junction unmatched. The germline CDR1 and CDR2 sequences are SGHTA and FQGTGA. The CDR3 nucleotides read TGTGCCAGCAGCTTACTAGCGGGGGCCTACAATGAGCAGTTCTTC. It yields the protein CASSLLAGAYNEQFF.

This clone occurred once. This chain uses TRBV19 with TRBJ2-7; the match to TRBD1 covers 11 bases. This CDR3 comprises 14 residues. After removal of 7 bases from V and 4 bases from J, the junction contained 6 bases not matched to a gene. The germline V gene has CDR1 LNHDA and CDR2 SQIVND (reference sequence). Here the CDR3 reads CASTAGTGGYEQYF. CDR3 bases: TGTGCCAGTACCGCCGGGACAGGGGGTTACGAGCAGTACTTC.

This sequence joins TRBV29-1 and TRBJ2-5; 9 bases match TRBD1. Per germline, CDR1 SQVTM and CDR2 ANQGSEA. The CDR3 spans 11 residues. Trimming took 7 bases from V and 5 from J; bases not matched to a gene: 2. CDR3 sequence: CSGGTGETQYF. The CDR3 coding sequence is TGCAGCGGGGGGACAGGGGAGACCCAGTACTTC.

The V gene is TRBV6-1, the J gene TRBJ2-7; D is undetermined. Germline CDR1 is MNHNS and CDR2 is SASEGT. The CDR3 loop spans 12 amino acids. The ends were cut back, 1 base at V and 4 bases at J, with 5 bases in the middle. CDR3 sequence: CASSEGVYEQYF. As DNA, the CDR3 is TGTGCCAGCAGTGAAGGGGTTTACGAGCAGTACTTC.